This record concerns one T cell receptor beta chain sequence. Its antigen is not identified. Germline CDR1 reads SGHVS; CDR2 reads FQNEAQ. This CDR3 spans 14 amino acids. Trimming shortened V by 1 base and J by 9 bases, and 13 bases separated the two germline ends. The data originate from a study of Tregs in tolerant kidney transplant recipients. Findings of the study overall: Biological reproducibility was not directly addressed, but technical replication error appeared minimal. Few patients were studied, so findings need validation in larger groups. Activated donor B cell expansion appeared to reveal the most relevant donor-specific TCRbeta repertoire.

The data were produced by immunoSEQ multiplex PCR, yet TCRdb's version contains in-frame clones alone and is incomplete. The table shows some 240,000 clones, with about 80% occurring only once. CD4+CD25+CD127- Tregs, CD4+CD25- non-Tregs, CD4 and CD8 cells were sorted. The chain employs TRBV7-8 and TRBJ2-4, with D possibly being TRBD1 (5 bases). The sequencing sample was made of CD4+ T cells from blood. The TCR was taken from a human donor in good health. The CDR3 loop is CASSLVSGLGIQYF. DNA of the CDR3: TGTGCCAGCAGCTTAGTTTCAGGGCTGGGCATTCAGTACTTC.